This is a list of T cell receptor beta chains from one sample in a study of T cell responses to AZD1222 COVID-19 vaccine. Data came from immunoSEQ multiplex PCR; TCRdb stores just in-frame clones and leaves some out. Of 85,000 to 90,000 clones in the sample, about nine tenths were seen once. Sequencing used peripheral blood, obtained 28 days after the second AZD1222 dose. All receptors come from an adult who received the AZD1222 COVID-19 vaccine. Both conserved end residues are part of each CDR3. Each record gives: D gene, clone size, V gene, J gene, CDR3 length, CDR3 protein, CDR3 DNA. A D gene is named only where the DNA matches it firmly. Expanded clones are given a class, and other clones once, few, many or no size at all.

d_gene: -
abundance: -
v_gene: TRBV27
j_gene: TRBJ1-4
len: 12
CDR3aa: CASSPIQGKLFF
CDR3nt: TGTGCCAGCAGTCCGATCCAAGGAAAACTGTTTTTT

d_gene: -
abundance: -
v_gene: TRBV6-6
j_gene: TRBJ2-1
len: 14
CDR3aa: CASSYGDQGNEQFF
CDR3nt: TGTGCCAGCAGTTACGGCGACCAGGGGAATGAGCAGTTCTTC

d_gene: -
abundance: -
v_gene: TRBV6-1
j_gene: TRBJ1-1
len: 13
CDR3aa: CASSESGDKNAFF
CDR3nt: TGTGCCAGCAGTGAATCAGGGGATAAAAACGCTTTCTTT

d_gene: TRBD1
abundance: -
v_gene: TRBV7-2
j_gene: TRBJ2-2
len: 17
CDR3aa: CASSLGWGQGRAGELFF
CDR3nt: TGTGCCAGCAGCTTAGGATGGGGACAGGGACGGGCCGGGGAGCTGTTTTTT

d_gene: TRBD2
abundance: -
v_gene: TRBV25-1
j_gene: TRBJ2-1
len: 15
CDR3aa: CASRESGGSYNEQFF
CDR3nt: TGTGCCAGCAGAGAAAGCGGGGGGTCCTACAATGAGCAGTTCTTC

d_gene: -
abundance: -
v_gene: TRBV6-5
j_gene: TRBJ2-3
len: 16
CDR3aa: CASSYSDATSTDTQYF
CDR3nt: TGTGCCAGCAGTTACTCTGACGCAACTAGCACAGATACGCAGTATTTT

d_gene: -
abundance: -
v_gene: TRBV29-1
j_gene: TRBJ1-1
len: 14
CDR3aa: CSVAVRGADTEAFF
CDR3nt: TGCAGCGTTGCGGTTCGGGGAGCGGACACTGAAGCTTTCTTT

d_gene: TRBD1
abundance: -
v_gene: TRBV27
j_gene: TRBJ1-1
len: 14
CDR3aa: CASSPRQGYTEAFF
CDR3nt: TGTGCCAGCAGTCCGAGACAGGGGTACACTGAAGCTTTCTTT

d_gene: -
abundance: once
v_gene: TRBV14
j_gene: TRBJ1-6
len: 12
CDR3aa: CASSLFNSPLHF
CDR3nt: TGTGCCAGCAGCCTTTTTAATTCACCCCTCCACTTT

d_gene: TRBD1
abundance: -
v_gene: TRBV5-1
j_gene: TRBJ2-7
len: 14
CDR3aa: CASSFGTGSYEQYF
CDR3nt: TGCGCCAGCAGCTTCGGGACAGGGTCCTACGAGCAGTACTTC

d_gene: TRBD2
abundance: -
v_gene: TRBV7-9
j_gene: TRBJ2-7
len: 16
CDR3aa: CASSLGTSGISYEQYF
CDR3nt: TGTGCCAGCAGCTTAGGGACTAGCGGGATCTCCTACGAGCAGTACTTC

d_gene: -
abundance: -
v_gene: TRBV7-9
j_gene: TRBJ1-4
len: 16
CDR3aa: CASSFFSGAPGEKLFF
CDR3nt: TGTGCCAGCAGCTTCTTTTCGGGTGCGCCAGGAGAAAAACTGTTTTTT

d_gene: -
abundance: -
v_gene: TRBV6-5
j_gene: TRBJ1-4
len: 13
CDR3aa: CASMNRENEKLFF
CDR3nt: TGTGCCAGCATGAACAGGGAAAATGAAAAACTGTTTTTT

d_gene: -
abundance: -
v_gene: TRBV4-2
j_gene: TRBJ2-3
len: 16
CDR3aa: CASSQERLLSTDTQYF
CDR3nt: TGTGCCAGCAGCCAAGAGAGGCTCCTCAGCACAGATACGCAGTATTTT

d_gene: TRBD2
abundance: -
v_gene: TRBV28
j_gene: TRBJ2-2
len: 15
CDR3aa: CASSGGGANTGELFF
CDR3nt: TGTGCCAGCAGCGGCGGGGGGGCGAACACCGGGGAGCTGTTTTTT

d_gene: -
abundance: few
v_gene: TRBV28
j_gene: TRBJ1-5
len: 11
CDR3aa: CASSNNQPQHF
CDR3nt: TGTGCCAGCAGCAACAATCAGCCCCAGCATTTT

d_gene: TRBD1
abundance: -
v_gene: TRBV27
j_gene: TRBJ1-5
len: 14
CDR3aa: CASSINRGDQPQHF
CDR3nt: TGTGCCAGCAGTATAAACAGGGGGGATCAGCCCCAGCATTTT

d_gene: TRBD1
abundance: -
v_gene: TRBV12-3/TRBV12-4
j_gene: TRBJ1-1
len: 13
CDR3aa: CASSPTGFTEAFF
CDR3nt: TGTGCCAGCAGTCCGACAGGGTTCACTGAAGCTTTCTTT

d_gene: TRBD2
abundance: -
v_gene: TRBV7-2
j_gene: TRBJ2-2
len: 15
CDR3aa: CASSFPTSGGAVLFF
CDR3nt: TGTGCCAGCAGCTTCCCGACTAGCGGGGGGGCGGTACTGTTTTTT

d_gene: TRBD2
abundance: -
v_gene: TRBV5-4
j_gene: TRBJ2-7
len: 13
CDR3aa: CAARTSGSYEQYF
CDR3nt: TGTGCCGCCCGGACTAGCGGTTCCTACGAGCAGTACTTC

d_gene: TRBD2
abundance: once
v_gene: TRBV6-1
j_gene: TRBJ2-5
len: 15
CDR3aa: CASSETSGGAGTQYF
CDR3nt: TGTGCCAGCAGTGAAACTAGCGGGGGAGCTGGGACCCAGTACTTC

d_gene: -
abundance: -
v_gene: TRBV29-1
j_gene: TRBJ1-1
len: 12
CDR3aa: CSVRLGEAEAFF
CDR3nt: TGCAGCGTCCGACTCGGGGAAGCTGAAGCTTTCTTT